The entry that follows covers one TCR beta chain sequence. There is no known antigen for this receptor. Nothing much larger sits one base from this clone, and base qualities are not available. The immunoSEQ Assay, a bias-controlled multiplex PCR, was used to amplify TCRbeta CDR3 regions from genomic DNA. The paper's processing steps were these. The number of nucleated cells in each sample was estimated by amplification of reference gene primers within the assay. To quantify the absolute abundance of each unique TCRbeta CDR3 rearrangement, sequence reads were collapsed and filtered. For each sample, productive Simpson clonality was calculated as the square root of Simpson's diversity index over productive rearrangements. This immuneACCESS table, as held by TCRdb, lists in-frame sequences with V and J called but not all clones. Of the missing ones, under half trace to an unresolved V gene in checked studies; the others have no known cause. That table is the source of V, J and clone size, and D and trimming were worked out from the DNA. The sample profile shows fewer than 250,000 clones; 80% to 90% of them were found once. The ten largest account for approximately 3.7% of the sample.

This entry is derived from a study of blood T cell repertoires in COVID-19 (dated by TCRdb to about 2020). For the study in its entirety: Collaborator samples came from the United States, Italy and Spain and covered acute and convalescent phases of COVID-19. The prospective study material was composed of cDNA or gDNA derived from T cells, B-cell-depleted T cells, or PBMCs. The dataset comprised deeply sampled blood TCRbeta repertoires from subjects exposed to, actively infected with, or recovered from COVID-19. A freely available public database, intended as a resource for researchers studying the immune response to SARS-CoV-2, is where the repertoires were released. Samples were obtained from the ongoing ImmuneRACE study (first 160 participants) and from approximately 1,200 subjects provided by 6 global collaborators. The sample metadata nearly always contained a de-identified subject ID, COVID-19 status, age in years and sex. Where available, HLA class I and class II types were obtained from metadata supplied by the sample provider rather than from assay-based typing.

Inclusive of the bounding cysteine and phenylalanine, the CDR3 is 15 residues long. Only CDR3 DNA remains: 45 bases, in frame from the first base. From V the trimming removes 4 bases and from J it removes 1 base, while the gene matches leave 5 bases of the junction unaccounted for. CDR1 LGHDT and CDR2 YNNKEL were looked up in the germline V gene (reference sequence). The full study reports these points: The amount of clinical and demographic metadata varied by source and participant and was provided uncurated.

Participants in the prospective study were enrolled through a virtual design, were aged roughly 18 to 90 years, and lived in 24 United States geographic areas. Cohort assignment in the prospective study relied on participant-reported clinical history from a screening survey and a study questionnaire. Exposed participants were defined as having been in contact with someone with a PCR-confirmed or clinician-diagnosed COVID-19 case within 2 weeks of study entry. In the prospective study, whole blood, serum and a nasopharyngeal or oropharyngeal swab were collected from each participant by mobile phlebotomists. Over an approximately 2-month period, participants in the prospective study had the option of providing additional blood draws and questionnaires. Blood samples from the prospective study were shipped frozen or at room temperature prior to DNA extraction.

The sequence was obtained from a woman aged 30 to 39 who had been exposed to COVID-19. The rearrangement combines TRBV3-1 (or the pseudogene TRBV3-2) with TRBJ2-7; TRBD2 aligns with 9 central bases. The sequenced sample was PBMCs or T cells enriched from blood (not recorded which). For the CDR3, the sequence is CASSPGLAPSYEQYF. The DNA sequence follows: TGTGCCAGCAGCCCCGGACTAGCGCCGTCCTACGAGCAGTACTTC.